Detailed here is one TCR beta chain. This clonotype was seen only a few times. The antigen it recognizes is unknown. The record has no base qualities; no much larger clone is one base away. This sample was taken from a study of identical twins (dated by TCRdb to about 2016). Study-level background: TCR alpha and beta repertoires from monozygotic twins, unrelated adults of various ages and cord blood were deep-sequenced to test whether fetal clonotypes persist. Replicate twin experiments were performed at different times using different library preparation protocols to rule out contamination.

The library was generated by 5' RACE. Sequencing used an Illumina HiSeq 2000. Template switching added a universal primer binding site, and the final cDNA carried a unique molecular identifier that allowed TCR cDNA molecules to be counted accurately. Specific primers in the conserved constant-segment region were used to synthesize first-strand cDNA for the TCR alpha and beta chains. To control for contamination, every cDNA library carried two barcodes: a SMART-Mk sample barcode plus Illumina barcodes. Two successive PCR steps introduced TruSeq adapter sequences along with Illumina sample barcodes. The TCR alpha and beta cDNA libraries were sequenced on the Illumina HiSeq platform using custom primers. The paper's processing steps were these. MiGEC was used to process raw reads and extract unique molecular identifiers, and MiXCR was used to find CDR3 positions. Recombination models were inferred per individual with the repgenHMM and IGoR tools using an EM algorithm. The analysis of shared clonotypes was done with the tcR package in R, with sharing normalized by the product of cloneset sizes. To study raw recombination free of thymic and clonal selection effects, out-of-frame nonproductive sequences were analyzed. In-frame beta chains were kept once TCRdb had trimmed the public reads at Q25 with fastp and called clones with MiXCR. When rows share a CDR3 protein, they turn into one entry using the most common DNA and genes. In this record, the V and J calls reflect TCRdb's handling and not the investigators' own analysis. The sample table holds roughly 690,000 distinct CDR3 sequences, of which 21% were seen once. Over 4% of the sample is taken by the ten largest.

Including cysteine and phenylalanine, the CDR3 has 16 amino acids. Of the read, only the CDR3 DNA is kept; its 48 bases are in frame from base 1. Deletion took 3 bases off V and 4 bases off J, with a span of 19 bases between the germline ends. CDR1 and CDR2 are read off the germline V gene as SGDLS and YYNGEE. What the study reported, not specific to this receptor: Because the same donors could not be followed over many years, conclusions were based on cross-sectional statistical analysis. Excess twin sharing in beta out-of-frame sequences was weaker because fewer shared sequences lowered the signal-to-noise ratio. Abundant cord blood beta clonotypes carried fewer insertions; young adult naive repertoires showed a weaker similar trend, while memory repertoires showed none. Zero-insertion analyses could be partly confounded by invariant T cells such as MAIT and iNKT, though diverse VJ usage argued against such confounding for most clonotypes. In monozygotic twins, recombination models systematically underestimated out-of-frame TCR alpha sharing, but the models matched the sharing seen between unrelated individuals. Compared with coincidental sharing between unrelated individuals, out-of-frame TCR alpha sequences shared between twins had an excess of sequences with low generation probability.

Every donor in the study was a healthy Caucasian. Three pairs of female monozygotic twins, all aged 18 to 29 years, made up the twin cohort. The RNA used for TCR libraries was isolated from peripheral blood mononuclear cells. These data also featured in a second study, about T cells expressing NK-cell markers. As the second study states: Three sorted T-cell subsets (CD3+CD56+NKG2C+, CD3+CD56+NKG2C- and CD3+CD56-NKG2C+) from 8 or 9 donors had their TCR beta-chain repertoires profiled. Of the eight sequenced donors, seven were found to be HCMV-seropositive and one was found to be HCMV-seronegative. In several experiments an anti-gammadeltaTCR antibody was added to restrict sorting to alphabetaTCR-expressing T cells. In six donors, the dominant CD3+CD56+NKG2C+ clonotypes were found to rank among the top 10 CD8+ clonotypes and to make up roughly 1.0-8% of CD8+ T cells. Those dominant clonotypes were again the most abundant among CD3+CD56-NKG2C+ cells in a few donors, at about 25-60.1%. Whether the expanded NKG2C-expressing T cell clones were specific for HCMV antigens remained unclear. Randomly selected healthy volunteers, three men and five women, were used as the eight sequenced donors. HCMV-specific IgG was detected in serum with a commercial ELISA kit to determine HCMV serostatus. For six donors, unsorted PBMC were also used to sequence bulk peripheral blood T-cell repertoires. MIGEC was used to demultiplex reads and group reads by UMI, and MiTCR was used to assemble and quantify clonotypes. To exclude erroneous sequences, only TCR cDNA sequences supported by at least two reads were retained. Downstream repertoire analysis used the tcR package, and clonotypes were matched across fractions by CDR3 nucleotide sequence plus V segment. VDJmatch was used to annotate antigen specificity against VDJdb, with one amino acid substitution in CDR3 permitted.

This TCR was sampled from a woman aged 18-30 years in good health. The specimen was PBMCs. The chain employs TRBV9 and TRBJ1-1; the D gene is perhaps TRBD1, on 6 matching bases. The base sequence is TGTGCCAGCAGCGCCTCCCCCGCAGGGGAGAGCACTGAAGCTTTCTTT. Its coded protein is CASSASPAGESTEAFF.